The clone carrying this TCR beta chain was observed a few times. Its antigen is undetermined. The data stem from a study of shared clonotypes between healthy human individuals. The overall study: Per donor, CD8 memory used one plate, CD8 naive used two, CD4 memory used three and CD4 naive used three. Whole-study results and caveats: Clonotypes that were shared across several donors made up around 5% of naive CD4 clonotypes. Naive subsets, compared against memory subsets, generally had larger estimated richness values.

Repertoires were generated with immunoSEQ multiplex PCR, while TCRdb's copy carries only in-frame clones and drops some. This table has around 330,000 clones, about 74% appearing once. Trimming at V came to 4 bases and at J to 3 bases, leaving 18 bases not matched to a gene. Germline V gene lookup returns CDR1 MGHDK and CDR2 SYGVNS. This CDR3 is built from 18 residues. Material: memory CD4+ T cells sorted from blood. Subset here: CD45RA-negative fraction. The sequence was obtained from a man aged 25-40 years in good health. The chain carries TRBV25-1 and TRBJ2-7; 7 bases line up with TRBD1. CDR3 sequence reads: CASSANDRVVTAFYEQYF. The CDR3 DNA is TGTGCCAGCAGTGCAAACGACAGGGTAGTTACCGCGTTCTACGAGCAGTACTTC.